Listed below are T cell receptor beta chains from one sample, sequenced in a study of breast tumors, draining lymph nodes, adjacent tissues. TCRdb ran MiXCR on the multiplex PCR reads and lists one entry per CDR3 protein. Among 13,000 or so distinct CDR3 sequences listed, 62% were seen once. The specimen was tumor-adjacent breast tissue. The source of these receptors is a female donor with breast cancer. Some clones in this sample may be carry-over from other donors' samples. The CDR3 runs from the conserved cysteine through the conserved F or W. Each record gives: J gene, D gene, clone size, V gene, CDR3 DNA, CDR3 protein. D genes are given only for firm matches. Clone sizes are given selectively: once, few, many, or a class where the clone is expanded.

TRBJ2-1,TRBD2,many,TRBV6-5,TGTGCCAGCAGCCATACTATCCGACTAGCGGGGAACAATGAGCAGTTCTTC,CASSHTIRLAGNNEQFF
TRBJ2-7,NA,NA,TRBV7-6,TGTGCCAGCAGCTTAGCGCAGCCCACAGGTCCCAGCGAGCAGTACTTC,CASSLAQPTGPSEQYF
TRBJ2-1,NA,NA,TRBV12-5,TGTGCTAGTGCTAAAGCAGGGGTAAGACTGTACAATGAGCAGTTCTTC,CASAKAGVRLYNEQFF
TRBJ2-7,NA,NA,TRBV6-5,TGTGCCAGCAGTTACTCCCAGGTTGGTTACGAGCAGTACTTC,CASSYSQVGYEQYF
TRBJ1-2,TRBD1,many,TRBV28,TGTGCCACCGAGGGGGACAGGGCTTCCGGCTACACCTTC,CATEGDRASGYTF
TRBJ1-1,NA,many,TRBV29-1,TGCAGCGTCCGACTTCAGGGGTCGGGGAACACTGAAGCTTTCTTT,CSVRLQGSGNTEAFF
TRBJ1-2,NA,NA,TRBV7-9,TGTGCCAGCAGACAATCCCAGCATTGGTTAACCTATGGCTACACCTTC,CASRQSQHWLTYGYTF
TRBJ2-7,TRBD1,many,TRBV5-1,TGCGCCAGCAGCTTGGGGGGGACAGCCTCCTACGAGCAGTACTTC,CASSLGGTASYEQYF
TRBJ2-5,NA,NA,TRBV20-1,TGCAGTGCTGGTCCGAGGGGGTGTGGTTGGGAGACCCAGTACTTC,CSAGPRGCGWETQYF
TRBJ2-7,NA,NA,TRBV5-1,TGCGCCAGCAGCTTGGCCTTACGACAAGCTTACGAGCAGTACTTC,CASSLALRQAYEQYF
TRBJ2-4,NA,many,TRBV5-1,TGCGCCAGCAGCTTGGAGGTAGCTTTGGGCATTCAGTACTTC,CASSLEVALGIQYF
TRBJ2-7,NA,NA,TRBV10-1,TGCGCCAGCAGTGACTCAATGAGGGGGACAACCTACGAGCAGTACTTC,CASSDSMRGTTYEQYF
TRBJ1-1,NA,many,TRBV7-9,TGTGCCAGCACCCTCCAGGGAAGGGTCACTGAAGCTTTCTTT,CASTLQGRVTEAFF
TRBJ1-2,TRBD1,many,TRBV6-1,TGTGCCAGCAGTGAACTACGGGGACAGGGCTATGGCTACACCTTC,CASSELRGQGYGYTF
TRBJ2-5,NA,NA,TRBV20-1,TGCAGTGCTAGTCCGACCCAAGAGACCCAGTACTTC,CSASPTQETQYF
TRBJ1-6,NA,NA,TRBV7-2,TGTGCCAGCAGCTTAGGTTGGATGCCCCTCCACTTT,CASSLGWMPLHF
TRBJ1-4,TRBD1,NA,TRBV25-1,TGTGCCAGCAGTGATGGGACAGGGAGTCGAAAACTGTTTTTT,CASSDGTGSRKLFF
TRBJ2-7,NA,NA,TRBV19,TGTGCCAGTAGTGATGTGGGTCTCTACGAGCAGTACTTC,CASSDVGLYEQYF
TRBJ2-1,NA,medium-sized,TRBV29-1,TGCAGCGTTGAACCCGGCAGGGAAAGTGATGAGCAGTTCTTC,CSVEPGRESDEQFF
TRBJ2-7,TRBD2,NA,TRBV10-2,TGCGCCAGCAGTGATCCAAGTCTAGCGGGAGTATACGAGCAGTACTTC,CASSDPSLAGVYEQYF
TRBJ2-3,NA,many,TRBV5-4,TGTGCCAGCAGCTTCGGGGGTGGGGGAACAGATACGCAGTATTTT,CASSFGGGGTDTQYF
TRBJ2-5,NA,NA,TRBV25-1,TGTGCCAGCAGTCCAGGGAGGGGGGCCCCAGAGACCCAGTACTTC,CASSPGRGAPETQYF
TRBJ2-3,NA,NA,TRBV5-1,TGCGCCAGCAGCGAGGACGTGGATACGCAGTATTTT,CASSEDVDTQYF
TRBJ2-5,TRBD2,NA,TRBV2,TGTGCCAGCAGGATACTAGCGGCCCAAGAGACCCAGTACTTC,CASRILAAQETQYF
TRBJ2-3,TRBD2,NA,TRBV20-1,TGCAGTGTTAGAAGTGGACTAGCAAAGGTTACGCAGTATTTT,CSVRSGLAKVTQYF
TRBJ2-7,NA,NA,TRBV11-2,TGTGCCAGCAGCAGCTCGGACAAGGAGATCGAGCAGTACTTC,CASSSSDKEIEQYF
TRBJ1-2,TRBD1,medium-sized,TRBV7-2,TGTGCCAGCAGCTTAGTAACAGGGGGCATCTATGGCTACACCTTC,CASSLVTGGIYGYTF
TRBJ2-7,TRBD1,NA,TRBV7-8,TGTGCCAGCAGCTTAAGCTCAGGGGGCGTCGAGCAGTACTTC,CASSLSSGGVEQYF
TRBJ2-7,NA,many,TRBV5-4,TGTGCCAGCAGCTTGGTGCCTAGTGGATGGGGCGAGCAGTACTTC,CASSLVPSGWGEQYF
TRBJ1-2,NA,NA,TRBV14,TGTGCCAGCAGCCAAGAGGGGTGGAGGGGCTACACCTTC,CASSQEGWRGYTF
TRBJ1-2,NA,NA,TRBV20-1,TGCAGTGCTAGGGACAGTCGTTTGCACCATGGCTACACCTTC,CSARDSRLHHGYTF
TRBJ2-5,NA,once,TRBV15,TGTGCCGCCAGCAGAGGACCGGGGGCAAAAGAGACCCAGTACTTC,CAASRGPGAKETQYF
TRBJ1-5,NA,many,TRBV7-8,TGTGCCAGCAGCTTAGCCGACCGTAGGCCCCAGCATTTT,CASSLADRRPQHF
TRBJ2-7,NA,NA,TRBV5-6,TGTGCCAGCAGCTTGGCCCACGAGCAGTACTTC,CASSLAHEQYF